Each of the 30 T cell receptor beta chains below was sequenced from the same sample in a study of cytomegalovirus exposure and HLA in healthy donors. PCR used 60 Vbeta primers and 13 Jbeta primers. Repertoires were generated with immunoSEQ multiplex PCR, while TCRdb's copy carries only in-frame clones and drops some. This sample yields about 55,000 clones, of which about 67% are seen a single time; roughly 35% belongs to the top ten. The sequencing input was PBMCs. These receptors came from a man aged 35 to 55 in good health and CMV-seropositive.

The chain links TRBV25-1 to TRBJ1-1; D call uncertain. V dropped 3 bases and J dropped 4 bases, with 18 bases sitting between them. Germline V gene sequence: CDR1 MGHDK, CDR2 SYGVNS. This CDR3 is built from 16 residues. The CDR3 reads CASSDDRSGSPTEAFF. The CDR3 DNA is TGTGCCAGCAGTGATGATCGTTCTGGGAGCCCCACTGAAGCTTTCTTT. Drawing the rest from reference TRBV25-1 and TRBJ1-1, the complete variable domain is EADIYQTPRYLVIGTGKKITLECSQTMGHDKMYWYQQDPGMELHLIHYSYGVNSTEKGDLSSESTVSRIRTEHFPLTLESARPSHTSQYLCASSDDRSGSPTEAFFGQGTRLTVV.

This chain uses TRBV5-1 with TRBJ2-5, with 7 bases fitting TRBD1. The DNA end is a closer match to TRBJ2-7, so the J assignment may be wrong. The CDR3 is made up of 15 amino acids. CDR1 is SGHRS, CDR2 YFSETQ, per germline. CDR3 region: CASSNTGTAIYEQYF. The DNA for the CDR3 is TGCGCCAGCAGCAATACCGGGACAGCGATCTACGAGCAGTACTTC.

The chain uses TRBV6-5 and TRBJ1-6; the D gene is possibly TRBD1 (5 bases). The CDR3 extends over 14 amino acids. Germline CDR1 and CDR2: MNHEY and SVGAGI. The ends were cut back, 7 bases at V and 9 bases at J, with 16 bases in the middle. As DNA, the CDR3 is TGTGCCAGCACCACGGGGGGAGGAGGTTCACCCCTCCACTTT. Its translation: CASTTGGGGSPLHF.

V is TRBV7-9 and J is TRBJ2-7; 8 nucleotides align to TRBD1. The length of the CDR3 is 15 residues. Unmatched junction bases numbered 13, after V lost 5 bases and J lost 7 bases. Per the germline V gene, CDR1 is SEHNR and CDR2 is FQNEAQ (reference sequence). This chain's CDR3 is CASSPWTGRMIEQYF. CDR3 nucleotide sequence: TGTGCCAGCAGCCCGTGGACAGGGCGAATGATAGAGCAGTACTTC.

This clone was seen only a few times. The chain recombines TRBV5-4 with TRBJ2-5; 8 positions agree with TRBD2. CDR3 length: 14 residues. V lost 5 bases to trimming and J lost 6 bases; unmatched junction nucleotides: 9. Germline values: CDR1 SGHNT, CDR2 YYREEE (reference sequence). The chain's CDR3 is CASRITGGRKTQYF. The CDR3 bases are TGTGCCAGCAGGATTACGGGGGGGAGAAAGACCCAGTACTTC.

The genes are TRBV16 and TRBJ1-5; 7 bases are shared with TRBD1. The CDR3 has 20 residues. V gave up 4 bases and J gave up 0 bases; unmatched junction bases: 18. CDR1 KGHSY and CDR2 FQNENV come from the germline V gene. CDR3 bases: TGTGCCAGCAGCCCTAGAGGGGGCCACTCAGTGATTTATAGCAATCAGCCCCAGCATTTT. As protein: CASSPRGGHSVIYSNQPQHF.

The chain combines TRBV5-6 with TRBJ2-1; 9 bases map to TRBD2. CDR1 SGHDT and CDR2 YYEEEE come from the germline V gene. The CDR3 loop spans 15 amino acids. Germline trimming cut 4 bases from V and 6 bases from J; bases unmatched to any gene: 8. CDR3 sequence reads: CASSPTPSGVNEQFF. The CDR3 DNA reads TGTGCCAGCAGCCCCACCCCTAGCGGGGTCAATGAGCAGTTCTTC.

The gene calls are TRBV5-4 and TRBJ2-1; 14 positions match TRBD2. Germline V gene lookup returns CDR1 SGHNT and CDR2 YYREEE (reference sequence). V lost 4 bases and J lost 2; bases outside the gene matches: 5. The CDR3 spans 17 residues. The CDR3 reads CASSPTSGGATYNEQFF. The CDR3 DNA reads TGTGCCAGCAGCCCGACTAGCGGGGGGGCCACCTACAATGAGCAGTTCTTC.

The chain recombines TRBV19 with TRBJ2-4, with TRBD2 matching over 9 bases. The CDR3 runs 17 residues. Germline V gene lookup returns CDR1 LNHDA and CDR2 SQIVND (reference sequence). V shed 4 bases, J shed 1 base, and the junction held 8 bases outside the gene matches. This chain's CDR3 is CASSSKRGARAKNIQYF. The DNA of the CDR3 is TGTGCCAGTAGTAGCAAGCGGGGGGCGAGGGCCAAAAACATTCAGTACTTC.

The chain recombines TRBV11-2 with TRBJ2-1; TRBD2 matches 7 bases. Germline loops: CDR1 SGHAT, CDR2 FQNNGV. CDR3 length equals 14 residues. The ends lost 1 base at V and 7 bases at J; junction bases unmatched: 4. This CDR3 is CASSLVGGTNEQFF. Here the CDR3 DNA reads TGTGCCAGCAGCTTAGTGGGAGGGACGAATGAGCAGTTCTTC.

This clone came up a few times. The J gene is TRBJ2-7, the V gene TRBV29-1, with 7 bases matching TRBD2. CDR1 and CDR2 (germline): SQVTM, ANQGSEA. The CDR3 is 12 amino acids. The ends lost 4 bases at V and 6 bases at J; junction bases unmatched: 6. The CDR3 sequence: CSVGTTSLEQYF. The CDR3, as DNA: TGCAGCGTTGGAACGACTAGCCTCGAGCAGTACTTC.

The chain is built from TRBV6-6 and TRBJ2-5; maybe TRBD1 (6 bases). The V gene's germline CDR1 is MNHNY and CDR2 SVGAGI (reference sequence). V was shortened by 7 bases and J by 1 base, with 13 bases between the two germline ends. CDR3 size: 14 residues. The chain's CDR3 is CASTLGGPQETQYF. The CDR3 DNA reads as TGTGCCAGCACCCTAGGGGGACCCCAAGAGACCCAGTACTTC.

This rearrangement joins TRBV29-1 to TRBJ1-5, with 10 bases identical to TRBD1. Unmatched junction bases numbered 9, after V lost 7 bases and J lost 6 bases. The CDR3 runs 14 residues. The V gene's germline CDR1 is SQVTM and CDR2 ANQGSEA. In DNA, the CDR3 is TGCAGCGCCGGGACAGGGGACCCCGGTCAGCCCCAGCATTTT. Translation: CSAGTGDPGQPQHF.

The V gene is TRBV5-6, the J gene TRBJ1-1; D gene unclear. Trimming cost V 4 bases and J 9 bases, with 13 bases left between them. Germline V lookup: CDR1 SGHDT, CDR2 YYEEEE. The CDR3 loop spans 12 amino acids. The CDR3 DNA sequence: TGTGCCAGCAGCCCGGGAGGAGTCAAAGCTTTCTTT. Translated, it gives CASSPGGVKAFF.

The chain uses TRBV6-4 and TRBJ2-7, with 9 bases fitting TRBD2. The CDR3 is made up of 15 amino acids. V trimming: 0 bases; J trimming: 4 bases; junction bases outside the gene matches: 4. Germline lookup yields CDR1 MRHNA and CDR2 SNTAGT. The chain's CDR3 is CASSDSVSGGYEQYF. The CDR3 bases are TGTGCCAGCAGTGACTCAGTTAGCGGGGGTTACGAGCAGTACTTC.

This sequence joins TRBV2 and TRBJ2-5, with 8 bases lining up with TRBD1. With V trimmed by 6 bases and J by 7 bases, 7 bases remained unmatched. The CDR3 loop spans 13 amino acids. Germline CDR1 reads SNHLY; CDR2 reads FYNNEI. CDR3 bases: TGTGCCAGCAGCGGACAGGGAGTAGGGACCCAGTACTTC. As protein: CASSGQGVGTQYF. Full variable domain (outside the CDR3, taken from reference TRBV2 and TRBJ2-5): EPEVTQTPSHQVTQMGQEVILRCVPISNHLYFYWYRQILGQKVEFLVSFYNNEISEKSEIFDDQFSVERPDGSNFTLKIRSTKLEDSAMYFCASSGQGVGTQYFGPGTRLLVL.

The V and J genes are TRBV2 and TRBJ2-3; 7 bases are shared with TRBD2. Germline V lookup: CDR1 SNHLY, CDR2 FYNNEI. This CDR3 region has 14 residues. V trimming: 5 bases; J trimming: 3 bases; junction bases outside the gene matches: 5. CDR3 bases: TGTGCCAGCAGTCGGGACGGGGGGACAGATACGCAGTATTTT. Amino acids: CASSRDGGTDTQYF.

The chain joins TRBV11-2 to TRBJ1-3; 7 bases map to TRBD1. The V segment lost 5 bases and the J segment 8 bases; nucleotides outside the gene matches: 12. Germline-derived CDR1 and CDR2 are SGHAT and FQNNGV. There are 15 residues in the CDR3. In nucleotides, the CDR3 is TGTGCCAGCAGCCGGACAGGCGGCCGTTGGGACACCATATATTTT. Protein product: CASSRTGGRWDTIYF.

The V and J genes are TRBV7-6 and TRBJ1-3; D is possibly TRBD1 (5 bases). Trimming left V 5 bases short and J 0 bases short, with 11 bases between. The germline gives CDR1 SGHVS, CDR2 FNYEAQ. The CDR3 totals 15 residues. The CDR3 nucleotides are TGTGCCAGCAGCCCGGACACTATCTCTGGAAACACCATATATTTT. Amino acids: CASSPDTISGNTIYF.

The chain uses TRBV4-3 and TRBJ1-4; D is ambiguous. V was cut by 0 bases and J by 4 bases, with 9 bases left in between. The CDR3 covers 15 residues. CDR1 and CDR2 (germline): LGHNA, YSLEER. This CDR3 is CASSQDSSYNEKLFF. CDR3 bases: TGCGCCAGCAGCCAAGACTCGTCCTATAATGAAAAACTGTTTTTT.

The CDR3 sequence: CASSPGQGKFSSGYTF. CDR3 DNA: TGTGCCAGCAGTCCAGGACAGGGGAAGTTTTCATCAGGCTACACCTTC. The V call is TRBV2, the J call TRBJ1-2, with TRBD1 identical over 9 bases. The CDR3 contains 16 residues. Trimming cost V 5 bases and J 8 bases; bases outside gene matches: 15. In germline, CDR1 is SNHLY, CDR2 FYNNEI.

The rearrangement joins TRBV9 to TRBJ2-5; weak D call: TRBD2 (6 bases). Germline values: CDR1 SGDLS, CDR2 YYNGEE. This CDR3 comprises 16 residues. The V gene lost 3 bases and the J gene lost 2 bases, with 17 bases spanning the gap. CDR3 residues: CASSARPGTAQETQYF. DNA of the CDR3: TGTGCCAGCAGCGCTCGACCCGGGACTGCTCAAGAGACCCAGTACTTC. Together with reference TRBV9 and TRBJ2-5, the CDR3 gives the full variable domain: DSGVTQTPKHLITATGQRVTLRCSPRSGDLSVYWYQQSLDQGLQFLIQYYNGEERAKGNILERFSAQQFPDLHSELNLSSLELGDSALYFCASSARPGTAQETQYFGPGTRLLVL.

This chain joins TRBV6-5 and TRBJ2-2, with D unresolved. Germline CDR1 is MNHEY and CDR2 is SVGAGI. This CDR3 region has 14 residues. Between the trimmed V and J ends, which lost 2 bases and 6 bases, there was a span of 10 bases. CDR3 in DNA: TGTGCCAGCAGTTACCGGGTATGGGCCGGGGAGCTGTTTTTT. Amino acid sequence: CASSYRVWAGELFF.

This rearrangement joins TRBV19 to TRBJ1-2; 8 bases agree with TRBD1. Germline CDR1 LNHDA, CDR2 SQIVND (reference sequence). Unmatched junction bases numbered 8, after V lost 4 bases and J lost 1 base. This CDR3 has 16 amino acids. CDR3 DNA: TGTGCCAGTAGTAATACTCGGGGACAGGATAACTATGGCTACACCTTC. As protein: CASSNTRGQDNYGYTF. Supplemented by reference TRBV19 and TRBJ1-2, the full variable domain reads DGGITQSPKYLFRKEGQNVTLSCEQNLNHDAMYWYRQDPGQGLRLIYYSQIVNDFQKGDIAEGYSVSREKKESFPLTVTSAQKNPTAFYLCASSNTRGQDNYGYTFGSGTRLTVV.

Only one count was recorded for this clone. The chain combines TRBV12-2 with TRBJ1-1; no DNA check was done on the table's D call, TRBD1. TRBV12-2 is designated a pseudogene. The length of the CDR3 is 16 residues. CDR3: CASRFPGDVVNTEAFF. The CDR3 nucleotides are TGTGCAAGTCGCTTCCCAGGGGACGTTGTGAACACTGAAGCTTTCTTT.

The V and J genes are TRBV19 and TRBJ1-5; a weak D match, TRBD1 (5 bases). V lost 1 base to trimming and J lost 5 bases, with 15 bases between them. The CDR3 runs to 16 residues. CDR1 LNHDA and CDR2 SQIVND come from the germline V gene (reference sequence). The CDR3, as DNA: TGTGCCAGTAGTATAGGGGGAGGGGAAGGCGATCAGCCCCAGCATTTT. It translates to CASSIGGGEGDQPQHF.

This clone was observed a few times. The chain joins TRBV18 to TRBJ1-4; D gene uncertain. The CDR3 runs 15 residues. The germline V and J ends were trimmed by 0 bases and 8 bases, with 13 bases remaining between them. The germline V gene has CDR1 KGHSH and CDR2 LQKENI. CDR3 protein: CASSPPNRDVEKLFF. DNA of the CDR3: TGTGCCAGCTCACCACCTAACAGAGACGTGGAAAAACTGTTTTTT.

The rearrangement uses TRBV11-2 and TRBJ2-2; tentative D call: TRBD2 (6 bases). The CDR3 length is 15 residues. V lost 4 bases and J 1 base, leaving 10 bases between the germline ends. Germline V gives CDR1 SGHAT, CDR2 FQNNGV. This chain's CDR3 is CASSSVRGNTGELFF. CDR3 coding DNA: TGTGCCAGCAGCTCCGTGCGGGGGAACACCGGGGAGCTGTTTTTT.

The V and J genes are TRBV2 and TRBJ1-1, with 8 bases that match TRBD1. With 7 bases clipped from V and 4 bases from J, the junction kept 8 bases outside the gene matches. Looked up from germline, CDR1 is SNHLY and CDR2 is FYNNEI. This CDR3 spans 14 amino acids. The CDR3 bases are TGTGCCAGCAACGGACAGGGAGAAGTCACTGAAGCTTTCTTT. It yields the protein CASNGQGEVTEAFF.

The rearrangement links TRBV19 to TRBJ1-2; 10 bases are shared with TRBD1. The length of the CDR3 is 13 residues. CDR1 is LNHDA and CDR2 is SQIVND in the germline V gene (reference sequence). The junction had 3 bases not matched to a gene; V was cut back by 4 bases and J by 7 bases. In DNA, the CDR3 is TGTGCCAGTAGTACCGGGACAGGGGTTGGCTACACCTTC. Translation gives CASSTGTGVGYTF. The whole variable domain, filled in from reference TRBV19 and TRBJ1-2, reads DGGITQSPKYLFRKEGQNVTLSCEQNLNHDAMYWYRQDPGQGLRLIYYSQIVNDFQKGDIAEGYSVSREKKESFPLTVTSAQKNPTAFYLCASSTGTGVGYTFGSGTRLTVV.